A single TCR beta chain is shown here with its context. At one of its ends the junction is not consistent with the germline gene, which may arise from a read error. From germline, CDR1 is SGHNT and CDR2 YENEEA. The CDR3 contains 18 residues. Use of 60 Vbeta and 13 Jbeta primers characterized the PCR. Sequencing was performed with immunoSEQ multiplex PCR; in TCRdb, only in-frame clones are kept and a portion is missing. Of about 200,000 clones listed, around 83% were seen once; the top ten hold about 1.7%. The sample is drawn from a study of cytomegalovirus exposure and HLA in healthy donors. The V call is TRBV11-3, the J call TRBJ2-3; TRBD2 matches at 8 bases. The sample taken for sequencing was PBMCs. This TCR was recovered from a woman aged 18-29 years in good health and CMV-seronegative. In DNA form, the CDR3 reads TGTGCCAGCAGCTTAGGATGGAAAGTAGCGGGGCGCACAGATACGCAGTGTTTT. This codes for CASSLGWKVAGRTDTQCF. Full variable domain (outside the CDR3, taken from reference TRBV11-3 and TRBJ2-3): EAGVVQSPRYKIIEKKQPVAFWCNPISGHNTLYWYLQNLGQGPELLIRYENEEAVDDSQLPKDRFSAERLKGVDSTLKIQPAELGDSAVYLCASSLGWKVAGRTDTQCFGPGTRLTVL.